This is a list of T cell receptor beta chains from one sample in a study of blood T cells in healthy people across ages. TCRdb analysed the 5' RACE reads with MiXCR anew, one entry per CDR3 protein. This table has 1.4 million to 1.5 million distinct CDR3 sequences, 42% appearing once. The sample taken for sequencing was blood. The receptors shown here come from a woman between 18 and 30 years old in good health. The conserved cysteine and the conserved F or W are not part of the CDR3 here.

j_call	v_call	cdr3_aa
TRBJ2-1	TRBV20-1	SAREGAAVDEQF
TRBJ2-1	TRBV4-2	ASSYSWSNGDEQF
.	TRBV10-2	ASNPDREAKNIQY
TRBJ2-5	TRBV6-1	ASILAAPKETQY
TRBJ2-5	TRBV5-1	ASSLSAGHNQETQY
TRBJ2-3	TRBV12-3/TRBV12-4	ASSWASGDTQY
TRBJ1-6	TRBV12-3/TRBV12-4	ASSPGTGGANSPLH
TRBJ2-5	TRBV25-1	ASSDGVRPETQY
TRBJ2-7	TRBV12-3/TRBV12-4	ASSLAGRSASYEQY
TRBJ2-1	TRBV20-1	SARDPTPKDNEQF
TRBJ1-5	TRBV20-1	SASWPEGHPLSNQPQH
TRBJ1-2	TRBV6-5	ASSYSSGRPIYGYT
TRBJ2-3	TRBV27	ASRTWDRASGAQY
.	TRBV29-1	SVEDLTSGSSYNEQY
TRBJ1-2	TRBV14	ASSPRQGRNDYT
TRBJ2-3	TRBV4-1	ASSHRLAGGFDTQY
TRBJ2-1	TRBV10-1	ASSESTPREQF
TRBJ1-6	TRBV20-1	SAASAARVEGPLH
TRBJ2-5	TRBV20-1	SAREGTRRFPETQY
.	TRBV15	ATSRSGTGTVYEQY
TRBJ2-7	TRBV29-1	SVTASGGGSYEQY
TRBJ2-6	TRBV5-1	ASSLASTGSGANILT
TRBJ2-2	TRBV5-1	ASSSRTPNTGELF
TRBJ2-1	TRBV12-3/TRBV12-4	ASSRSRDKQF
TRBJ2-1	TRBV27	ASSWGAGSYSEQF
TRBJ2-7	TRBV5-1	ASSLGQRYSYEQY
TRBJ2-5	TRBV10-1	ASSDPQGVQETQY
TRBJ1-2	TRBV15	ATSRKTGDGYT
TRBJ1-1	TRBV5-1	TSSVTGSTEAF
TRBJ2-1	TRBV2	ASRRRLADNNEQF
.	TRBV20-1	SATGSRGTQY